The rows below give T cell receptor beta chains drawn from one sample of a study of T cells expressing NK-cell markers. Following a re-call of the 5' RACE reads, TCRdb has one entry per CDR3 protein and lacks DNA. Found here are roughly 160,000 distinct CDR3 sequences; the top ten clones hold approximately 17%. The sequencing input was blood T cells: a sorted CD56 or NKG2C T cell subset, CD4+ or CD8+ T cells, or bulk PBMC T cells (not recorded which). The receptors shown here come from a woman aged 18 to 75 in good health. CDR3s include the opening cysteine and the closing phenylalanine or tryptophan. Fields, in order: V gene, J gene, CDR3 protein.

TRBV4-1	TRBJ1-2	CASSQLSARDGSNYGYTF
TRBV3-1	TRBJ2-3	CASRKGGEGTQYF
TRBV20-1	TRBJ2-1	CSVPGVFRSYNEQFF
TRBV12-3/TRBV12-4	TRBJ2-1	CASRPYRGLSEQFF
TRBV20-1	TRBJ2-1	CSANRGPSGNEQFF
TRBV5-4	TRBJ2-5	CASSFTGTKQETQYF
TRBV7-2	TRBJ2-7	CASSLLRTDEQYF
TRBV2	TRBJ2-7	CASSPRAPQLSYEQYF
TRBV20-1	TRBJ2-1	CSASWGLAGSSEQFF
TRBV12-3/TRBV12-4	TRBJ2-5	CASRLSSGVSGETQYF
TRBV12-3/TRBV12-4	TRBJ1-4	CASSPRTDNEKLFF
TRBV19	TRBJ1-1	CASSSGTGAAEAFF
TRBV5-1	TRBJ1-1	CASSPFRESTEAFF
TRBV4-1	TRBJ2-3	CASSQEGTGGASDTQYF
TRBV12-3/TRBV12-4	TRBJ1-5	CASSGQPNQPQHF
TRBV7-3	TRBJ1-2	CASSQGNYGYTF
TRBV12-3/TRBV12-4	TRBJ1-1	CASSGPGRVNEAFF
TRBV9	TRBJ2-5	CASSVGQHAETQYF
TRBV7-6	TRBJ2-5	CASSPTSPTGPETQYF
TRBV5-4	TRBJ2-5	CASSLSGLIQETQYF
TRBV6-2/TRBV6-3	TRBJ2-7	CASSSRDRFSYEQYF
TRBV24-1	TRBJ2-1	CATSDTGTVGNEQFF
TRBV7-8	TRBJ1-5	CASSLWAGSENQPQHF